This T cell receptor beta chain was sequenced during a study of control samples from healthy donors and cancer patients. The method was immunoSEQ multiplex PCR; TCRdb's version includes in-frame clones alone and lacks a portion of them. The data contain about 100,000 clones, about 88% of them seen just once; the ten biggest clones take up about 20%. Germline V gives CDR1 MNHEY, CDR2 SVGAGI. This CDR3 region has 15 residues. The J segment lost 7 bases and the V segment lost 8 bases, leaving 14 bases of the junction unmatched. This TCR was recovered from a woman aged 45 to 65 in good health. This chain uses TRBV6-5 with TRBJ1-2, with TRBD1 matching over 9 bases. Source material: blood. For the CDR3, the DNA is TGTGCCAGCCGCCCCTGGGACAGGGTACTCTTTGGCTACACCTTC. Its protein product is CASRPWDRVLFGYTF.